Described below is a single TCR beta chain sequence and its context. The source of the sample is a study of identical twins. The CDR3 runs to 14 residues. Trimming shortened V by 1 base and J by 5 bases, and 9 bases separated the two germline ends. CDR1 and CDR2 (germline): MNHNS, SASEGT. TCRdb processed the 5' RACE reads anew with MiXCR; each CDR3 protein has one entry. This sample has 450,000 or so distinct CDR3 sequences, with 24% found just once. The same sample was also studied in work on T cells expressing NK-cell markers.

The specimen was CD4+ T cells sorted from blood. The chain uses TRBV6-1 and TRBJ1-5; possible D gene TRBD1, 5 bases. The receptor's source is a woman under 30 in good health. CDR3 residues: CASSEVARDQPQHF. Written as DNA, the CDR3 is TGTGCCAGCAGTGAAGTGGCCAGGGATCAGCCCCAGCATTTT.